Following are 25 T cell receptor beta chains from one sample sequenced in a study of Tregs in tolerant kidney transplant recipients. The method was immunoSEQ multiplex PCR; TCRdb's version includes in-frame clones alone and lacks a portion of them. The sample carries some 65,000 clones, around 84% recorded once. The sequenced sample consisted of CD4+ T cells from blood. The receptors here all came from a human donor in good health.

V usage is TRBV7-3 and J usage is TRBJ2-1; TRBD1 matches 8 bases. Germline CDR1 is SGHTA and CDR2 is FQGTGA. The CDR3 sequence is 14 residues long. After removal of 5 bases from V and 9 bases from J, the junction contained 9 bases not matched to a gene. CDR3 in amino acids: CASSPDRAYSEQFF. The CDR3 DNA sequence: TGTGCCAGCAGCCCGGACAGGGCTTATAGTGAGCAGTTCTTC.

This clone turned up a few times. The gene calls are TRBV7-2 and TRBJ2-3; D gene ambiguous. The CDR3 extends over 11 amino acids. The germline V and J ends were trimmed by 0 bases and 8 bases, with 3 bases remaining between them. Germline CDR1 reads SGHTA; CDR2 reads FQGNSA. The CDR3 nucleotides read TGTGCCAGCAGCTTAGCGGTTACGCAGTATTTT. Translating it yields CASSLAVTQYF.

This clone was seen just once. The chain is built from TRBV5-1 and TRBJ2-5; 9 nucleotides align to TRBD1. The trim removed 4 bases at V and 1 base at J, leaving 8 bases unmatched. Germline values: CDR1 SGHRS, CDR2 YFSETQ. The CDR3 sequence is 16 residues long. For the CDR3, the DNA is TGCGCCAGCAGCCCGGGACAGGGCCTTACCCAAGAGACCCAGTACTTC. It is translated as CASSPGQGLTQETQYF.

The chain employs TRBV10-3 and TRBJ2-3; 9 bases align to TRBD2. V was pared by 6 bases and J by 4 bases, with 11 bases of the junction left unmatched. The length of the CDR3 is 16 residues. Per the germline V gene, CDR1 is ENHRY and CDR2 is SYGVKD. The chain's CDR3 is CAIRGSTGLAPDTQYF. The CDR3 nucleotides read TGTGCCATCAGGGGATCGACGGGACTAGCACCAGATACGCAGTATTTT.

This clone was recorded once. V usage is TRBV5-5 and J usage is TRBJ2-5, with 7 bases identical to TRBD2. This CDR3 region has 14 residues. The ends lost 4 bases at V and 1 base at J; junction bases unmatched: 4. Looked up from germline, CDR1 is SGHKS and CDR2 is YYEKEE (reference sequence). CDR3 nucleotide sequence: TGTGCCAGCAGCATAAGCGGGGCCCAAGAGACCCAGTACTTC. It codes for CASSISGAQETQYF. Using reference TRBV5-5 and TRBJ2-5 for the parts outside the CDR3, the full variable domain is DAGVTQSPTHLIKTRGQQVTLRCSPISGHKSVSWYQQVLGQGPQFIFQYYEKEERGRGNFPDRFSARQFPNYSSELNVNALLLGDSALYLCASSISGAQETQYFGPGTRLLVL.

This clone was seen at least ten times. V gene TRBV7-3 combines with J gene TRBJ2-3, with 8 bases fitting TRBD2. Germline V lookup: CDR1 SGHTA, CDR2 FQGTGA. This CDR3 comprises 15 residues. Unmatched junction bases numbered 4, after V lost 5 bases and J lost 0 bases. CDR3 sequence reads: CASSLSGVSTDTQYF. The CDR3 bases are TGTGCCAGCAGCCTTAGCGGGGTTAGCACAGATACGCAGTATTTT.

The V call is TRBV7-2, the J call TRBJ2-7, with 11 bases matching TRBD2. V lost 5 bases to trimming and J lost 6 bases; unmatched junction nucleotides: 6. This CDR3 has 14 residues. Germline values: CDR1 SGHTA, CDR2 FQGNSA. The CDR3: CASSALAGGTEQYF. Here the CDR3 DNA reads TGTGCCAGCAGCGCTCTAGCGGGGGGCACCGAGCAGTACTTC.

V is TRBV2 and J is TRBJ2-3; D may be TRBD1 or TRBD2 (6 bases each). Per germline, CDR1 SNHLY and CDR2 FYNNEI. This CDR3 contains 12 residues. The V end was cut by 6 bases, the J end by 6 bases, with 10 bases between. In DNA form, the CDR3 reads TGTGCCAGCAGCTTAGGGGGGGATACGCAGTATTTT. Its translation: CASSLGGDTQYF.

The sample holds a few counts of this clone. CDR3 residues: CASGSDRGHSRTNQPQHF. CDR3 nucleotide sequence: TGTGCTAGTGGTTCGGACAGGGGTCACAGTAGGACCAATCAGCCCCAGCATTTT. This chain uses TRBV12-5 with TRBJ1-5, with 9 positions matching TRBD1. The CDR3 totals 18 residues. Trimming removed 4 bases from V and 3 bases from J; junction bases left unmatched: 13. In germline, CDR1 is LGHNT, CDR2 FRNRAP. The whole variable domain, remainder taken from reference TRBV12-5 and TRBJ1-5, is DARVTQTPRHKVTEMGQEVTMRCQPILGHNTVFWYRQTMMQGLELLAYFRNRAPLDDSGMPKDRFSAEMPDATLATLKIQPSEPRDSAVYFCASGSDRGHSRTNQPQHFGDGTRLSIL.

In its sample, this clone was seen a few times. CDR3 nucleotide sequence: TGCGCCAGCAGCTTGCCTGAGCAGTTCTTC. Amino acids: CASSLPEQFF. The chain recombines TRBV5-1 with TRBJ2-1, with no clear D. This CDR3 contains 10 residues. V gave up 1 base and J gave up 9 bases, with 2 bases separating them. Germline assignment: CDR1 SGHRS and CDR2 YFSETQ.

The chain recombines TRBV11-3 with TRBJ2-7; tentatively, D is TRBD2 (6 bases). CDR1 and CDR2 (germline): SGHNT, YENEEA. Trimming left V 0 bases short and J 4 bases short, with 16 bases between. This CDR3 has 16 residues. The CDR3 DNA follows: TGTGCCAGCAGCTTAGAAGCTAGCGAACTTAATTACGAGCAGTACTTC. This codes for CASSLEASELNYEQYF.

This sequence joins TRBV10-3 and TRBJ2-7, with a possible D match to TRBD2 (6 bases). The CDR3 runs to 12 residues. Germline assignment: CDR1 ENHRY and CDR2 SYGVKD. The V end was cut by 1 base, the J end by 9 bases, with 10 bases between. The CDR3 spells CAISEWREGQYF. CDR3 nucleotides: TGTGCCATCAGTGAGTGGAGGGAAGGGCAGTACTTC.

This clone was recorded once. The chain carries TRBV5-4 and TRBJ1-2; a possible D gene is TRBD1 (6 bases). Trimming pared 3 bases from V and 2 bases from J, leaving 17 bases between. This CDR3 region has 16 residues. CDR1 is SGHNT and CDR2 is YYREEE in the germline V gene (reference sequence). DNA for the CDR3: TGTGCCAGCAGCTCATCGGGGGGCCGAGTGAACTATGGCTACACCTTC. Residues: CASSSSGGRVNYGYTF.

The gene calls are TRBV15 and TRBJ2-7; D may correspond to TRBD1 or TRBD2 (5 bases each). The CDR3 is made up of 13 amino acids. Germline V gene lookup returns CDR1 LNHNV and CDR2 YYDKDF (reference sequence). With 1 base removed from V and 4 bases from J, the gap between germline ends came to 8 bases. CDR3 bases: TGTGCCACCAGCAGAGGGTGGGGGTACGAGCAGTACTTC. Its protein is CATSRGWGYEQYF. Full variable domain (missing parts from reference TRBV15 and TRBJ2-7): DAMVIQNPRYQVTQFGKPVTLSCSQTLNHNVMYWYQQKSSQAPKLLFHYYDKDFNNEADTPDNFQSRRPNTSFCFLDIRSPGLGDTAMYLCATSRGWGYEQYFGPGTRLTVT.

The chain joins TRBV5-6 to TRBJ2-7, with a weak D call TRBD2 (6 bases). The CDR3 loop spans 14 amino acids. Germline CDR1 SGHDT, CDR2 YYEEEE. Trimming removed 4 bases from V and 3 bases from J, with 14 bases in between. The CDR3 sequence is CASSKLADVYEQYF. The CDR3, as DNA: TGTGCCAGCAGCAAATTAGCGGATGTCTACGAGCAGTACTTC. Full variable domain (remainder filled in from reference TRBV5-6 and TRBJ2-7): DAGVTQSPTHLIKTRGQQVTLRCSPKSGHDTVSWYQQALGQGPQFIFQYYEEEERQRGNFPDRFSGHQFPNYSSELNVNALLLGDSALYLCASSKLADVYEQYFGPGTRLTVT.

The rearrangement links TRBV2 to TRBJ1-5; TRBD1 matches at 8 bases. The J segment lost 3 bases and the V segment lost 6 bases, leaving 7 bases of the junction unmatched. This CDR3 spans 15 amino acids. Germline V gives CDR1 SNHLY, CDR2 FYNNEI. As DNA, the CDR3 is TGTGCCAGCAGGAAGACAGGGGAATCCAATCAGCCCCAGCATTTT. Translated: CASRKTGESNQPQHF.

This clone was recorded once. The J gene is TRBJ1-4, the V gene TRBV20-1; D ambiguous. The V and J ends lost 6 bases and 4 bases respectively, with 6 bases between them. CDR1 is DFQATT and CDR2 is SNEGSKA in the germline V gene (reference sequence). There are 11 residues in the CDR3. In DNA form, the CDR3 reads TGCAGTGCCCCAGATAATGAAAAACTGTTTTTT. Protein: CSAPDNEKLFF.

The chain joins TRBV6-5 to TRBJ1-2, with a possible D match to TRBD1 (5 bases). V was trimmed by 8 bases and J by 8 bases, leaving 15 bases between them. CDR3 length equals 12 residues. The germline CDR1 and CDR2 sequences are MNHEY and SVGAGI. The CDR3 DNA sequence: TGTGCCAGCCAGACGTCAGGGCGAGGCTACACCTTC. It encodes CASQTSGRGYTF.

The V and J genes are TRBV7-2 and TRBJ2-1; D tentatively reads TRBD1 or TRBD2 (5 bases each). The V end lost 5 bases, the J end lost 6 bases, and 11 bases lay between the germline ends. The CDR3 consists of 13 residues. CDR1 is SGHTA and CDR2 is FQGNSA in the germline V gene. The CDR3 region has the DNA TGTGCCAGCAGCCGAACCGGGGCCAATGAGCAGTTCTTC. Translation gives CASSRTGANEQFF. Complete variable domain (other parts from reference TRBV7-2 and TRBJ2-1): GAGVSQSPSNKVTEKGKDVELRCDPISGHTALYWYRQSLGQGLEFLIYFQGNSAPDKSGLPSDRFSAERTGGSVSTLTIQRTQQEDSAVYLCASSRTGANEQFFGPGTRLTVL.

The rearrangement links TRBV5-4 to TRBJ1-3, with 7 bases matching TRBD1. Germline CDR1 and CDR2: SGHNT and YYREEE (reference sequence). The CDR3 runs 15 residues. The junction had 7 bases not matched to a gene; V was cut back by 7 bases and J by 0 bases. CDR3 sequence reads: CASSWTGTSGNTIYF. CDR3 sequence (DNA): TGTGCCAGCTCCTGGACAGGAACCTCTGGAAACACCATATATTTT.

This rearrangement joins TRBV6-5 to TRBJ1-4, with a weak D call TRBD1 (5 bases). Trimming shortened V by 8 bases and J by 4 bases, and 8 bases separated the two germline ends. Germline V gene sequence: CDR1 MNHEY, CDR2 SVGAGI. The CDR3 is made up of 12 amino acids. The CDR3 bases are TGTGCCAGCCGGGGGATTAATGAAAAACTGTTTTTT. The encoded protein is CASRGINEKLFF.

The genes are TRBV11-2 and TRBJ2-7, with D possibly being TRBD2 (6 bases). CDR1 and CDR2 (germline): SGHAT, FQNNGV. The CDR3 consists of 14 residues. V was pared by 5 bases and J by 0 bases, with 11 bases between. DNA for the CDR3: TGTGCCAGCAGCCAGGGACTTATCTCCTACGAGCAGTACTTC. Translated: CASSQGLISYEQYF.

This chain uses TRBV28 with TRBJ1-2; TRBD1 matches 9 bases. The V gene end was trimmed by 3 bases and the J gene end by 4 bases; junction bases not matched to a gene: 0. Per the germline V gene, CDR1 is MDHEN and CDR2 is SYDVKM. The CDR3 loop spans 13 amino acids. The CDR3 region has the DNA TGTGCCAGCAGTTTGGACAGGGGCTATGGCTACACCTTC. Its protein product is CASSLDRGYGYTF.

This chain links TRBV5-8 with TRBJ2-6, with 7 bases identical to TRBD2. CDR3 length: 17 residues. Germline values: CDR1 SGHTS, CDR2 YDEGEE. The V and J ends lost 6 bases and 3 bases, in that order; junction bases with no gene match: 12. CDR3 sequence reads: CASTSPWGGGGANVLTF. The CDR3 nucleotides are TGTGCCAGCACCTCGCCGTGGGGGGGAGGTGGGGCCAACGTCCTGACTTTC.

This clone was seen more than once but under ten times. The chain carries TRBV6-5 and TRBJ2-7, with D maybe TRBD2 (6 bases). CDR3 length: 14 amino acids. The germline V gene has CDR1 MNHEY and CDR2 SVGAGI. V was shortened by 5 bases and J by 4 bases, with 15 bases between the two germline ends. CDR3 sequence: CASSQAEGPYEQYF. In DNA form, the CDR3 reads TGTGCCAGCAGTCAAGCGGAGGGGCCTTACGAGCAGTACTTC.